A single T cell receptor beta chain is shown here with its context. Antigen unknown. This sample is part of a study of T cell responses to AZD1222 COVID-19 vaccine. Study observations and caveats: The reported proportion of spike-specific TCRs targeting unmutated variant regions was nearly half. Possibly, clonal diversity was underestimated; donors were largely white British and included more females. Sampling captured repertoires only after the peak T cell response. Baseline serostatus was positive in only a handful of AZD1222 recipients.

The table came from immunoSEQ multiplex PCR; TCRdb's copy has only in-frame clones and leaves some out. The data hold 120,000 or so clones, with about 92% observed a single time. The sequence came from an adult in good health. Sequenced material: peripheral blood, taken on day 0 of MenACWY control vaccination.

For the CDR3, the DNA is TGTGCCAGCAGTTTACGGTCCAAAGAGACCCAGTACTTC. This codes for CASSLRSKETQYF. The chain carries TRBV12-3 or TRBV12-4 and TRBJ2-5, with D hard to call. V gave up 2 bases and J gave up 3 bases, with 7 bases separating them. The CDR3 sequence is 13 residues long.